This TCR beta chain was obtained from a study of early T cells in non-severe SARS-CoV-2 infection. One entry per CDR3 protein results from TCRdb running MiXCR on the 5' RACE reads. Found here are roughly 45,000 distinct CDR3 sequences, about 6.2% of them singletons; the top ten hold approximately 6.3%. This clonotype was seen only a few times. V shed 4 bases and J shed 6 bases, with 18 bases lying between them. CDR3 size: 15 residues. Germline V gene sequence: CDR1 SQVTM, CDR2 ANQGSEA. Source: whole blood, taken at baseline. The chain uses TRBV29-1 and TRBJ1-4; D possibly corresponds to TRBD1 (5 bases). The TCR comes from an adult who was a healthcare worker with PCR-confirmed SARS-CoV-2 infection or an uninfected control (not recorded which). The CDR3 coding sequence is TGCAGCGTTGCACGGCAGCAGGGCCGAGATGAAAAACTGTTTTTT. Its protein is CSVARQQGRDEKLFF.